This TCR beta chain was obtained from a study of cytomegalovirus exposure and HLA in healthy donors. PCR primers comprised 60 Vbeta and 13 Jbeta primers. Using immunoSEQ multiplex PCR, the repertoire was profiled, and TCRdb retains in-frame clones only, with some absent. The data hold about 160,000 clones, with roughly 65% observed a single time. Trimming cost V 6 bases and J 5 bases, with 17 bases left between them. CDR1 and CDR2 from the germline V gene are MNHNS and SASEGT. The CDR3 runs to 14 residues. Sequencing was performed on PBMCs. The receptor was derived from a man between 18 and 29 years old in good health and CMV-seropositive. The V and J genes are TRBV6-1 and TRBJ2-7; TRBD2 is a possible D gene (6 bases). The CDR3 protein is CASRAGRGSDEQYV. For the CDR3, the DNA is TGTGCCAGCAGGGCGGGGCGGGGATCGGACGAGCAGTACGTC.